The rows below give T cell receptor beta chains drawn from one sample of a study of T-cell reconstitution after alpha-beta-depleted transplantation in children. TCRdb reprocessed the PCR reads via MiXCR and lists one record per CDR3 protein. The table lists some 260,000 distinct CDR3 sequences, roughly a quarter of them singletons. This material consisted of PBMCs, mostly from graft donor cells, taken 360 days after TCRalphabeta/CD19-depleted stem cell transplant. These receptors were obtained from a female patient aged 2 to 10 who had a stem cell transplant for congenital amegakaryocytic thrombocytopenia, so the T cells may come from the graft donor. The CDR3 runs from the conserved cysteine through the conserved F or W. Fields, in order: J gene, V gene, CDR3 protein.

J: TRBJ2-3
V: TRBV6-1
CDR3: CASSTGTETSTDTQYF

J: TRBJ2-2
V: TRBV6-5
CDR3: CASSYFPDSTGELFF

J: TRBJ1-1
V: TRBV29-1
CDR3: CSVGARPGARDTEAFF

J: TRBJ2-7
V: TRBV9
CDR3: CASSVDQAVTYEQYF

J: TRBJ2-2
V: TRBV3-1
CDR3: CASSGTSWNTGELFF

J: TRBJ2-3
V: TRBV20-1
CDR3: CSASGLAGERDTQYF

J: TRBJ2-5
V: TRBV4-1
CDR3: CASSQSREETQYF

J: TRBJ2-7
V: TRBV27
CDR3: CASSLGGAGLTYEQYF

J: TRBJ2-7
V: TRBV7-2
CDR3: CASSLASRYEQYF

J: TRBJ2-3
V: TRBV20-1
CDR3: CSAGGASGSTDTQYF

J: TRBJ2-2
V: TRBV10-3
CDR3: CAISELARNTGELFF

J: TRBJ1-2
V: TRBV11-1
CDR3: CASGPEGRTTF

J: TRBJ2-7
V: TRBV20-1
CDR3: CSARGDRATSQYF

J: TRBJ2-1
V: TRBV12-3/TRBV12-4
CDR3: CASSSGTRVYNEQFF

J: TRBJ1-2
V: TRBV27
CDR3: CASSPRGGANYGYTF

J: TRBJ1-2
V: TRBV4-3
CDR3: CASSPYLLWGFDGYTF

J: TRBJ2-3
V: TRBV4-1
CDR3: CASSLRSGSTDTQYF

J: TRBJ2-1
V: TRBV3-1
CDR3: CASSHRWDNEQFF

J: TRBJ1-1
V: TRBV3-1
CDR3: CASSHGRMNTEAFF

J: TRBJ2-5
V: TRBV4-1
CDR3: CASSRTGQRETQYF

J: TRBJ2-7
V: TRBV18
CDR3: CASSPWASGIYEQYF

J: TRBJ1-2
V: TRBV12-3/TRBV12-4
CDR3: CASSLLTGVYGYTF

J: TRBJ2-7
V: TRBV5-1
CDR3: CASSLTGLAGDEQYF

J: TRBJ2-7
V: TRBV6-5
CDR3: CASSYSWAGEQYF

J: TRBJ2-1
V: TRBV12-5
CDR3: CASAPRAGGMGSNNEQFF

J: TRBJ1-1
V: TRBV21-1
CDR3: CASSPRGRDEGKAEAFF

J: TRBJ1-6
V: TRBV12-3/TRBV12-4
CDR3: CASRSTGDRSPLHF

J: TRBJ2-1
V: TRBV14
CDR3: CASSQQGYNEQFF

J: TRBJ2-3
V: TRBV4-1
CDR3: CASSLADRGTDTQYF

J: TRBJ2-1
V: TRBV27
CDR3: CASSLTSGGAYEQFF

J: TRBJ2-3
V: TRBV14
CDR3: CASSQAFERAGRFVRTDTQYF

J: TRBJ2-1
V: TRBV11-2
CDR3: CASSPGTPIYNEQFF

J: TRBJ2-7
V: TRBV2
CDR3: CASSEVGGLLYEQYF

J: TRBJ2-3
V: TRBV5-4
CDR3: CASSLGPGLDSPDTQYF

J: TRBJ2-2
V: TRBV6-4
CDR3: CASSDSKRGELFF

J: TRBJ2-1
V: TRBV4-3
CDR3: CASSQEVMGTEQFF